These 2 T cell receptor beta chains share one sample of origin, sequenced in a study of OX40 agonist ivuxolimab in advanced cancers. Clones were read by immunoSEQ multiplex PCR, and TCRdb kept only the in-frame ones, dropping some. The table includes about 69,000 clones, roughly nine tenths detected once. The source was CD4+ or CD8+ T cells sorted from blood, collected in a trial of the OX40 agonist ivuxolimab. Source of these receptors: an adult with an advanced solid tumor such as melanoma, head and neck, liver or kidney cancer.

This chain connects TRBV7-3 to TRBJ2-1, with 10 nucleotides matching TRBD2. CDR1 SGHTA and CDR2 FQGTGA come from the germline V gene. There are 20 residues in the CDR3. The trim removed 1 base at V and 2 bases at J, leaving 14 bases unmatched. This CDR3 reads CASSLSGRLAGLGTYNEQFF. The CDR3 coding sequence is TGTGCCAGCAGCTTAAGTGGTAGACTAGCGGGCCTGGGCACCTACAATGAGCAGTTCTTC.

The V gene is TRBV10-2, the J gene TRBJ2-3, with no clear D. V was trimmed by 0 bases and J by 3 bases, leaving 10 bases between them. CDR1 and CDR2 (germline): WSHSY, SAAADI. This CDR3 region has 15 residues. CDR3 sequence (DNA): TGCGCCAGCAGTGAGTCGAAGCCAAGGACAGATACGCAGTATTTT. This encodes CASSESKPRTDTQYF.